One and the same sample provided the 30 T cell receptor beta chains below, sequenced in a study of blood T cell repertoires in COVID-19 (dated by TCRdb to the early 2020s). The library was generated by the immunoSEQ multiplex PCR assay. TCRdb carries this immuneACCESS record with in-frame sequences only. Its versions omit some clonotypes, under half of them owing to an unresolved V gene in the studies checked, with the rest unexplained. The sample table shows more than 200,000 clones, and about four fifths are seen once. The biggest ten clones account for under 5% of the sample. The sequencing sample was made of peripheral blood. These receptors all come from a man aged 50-60 years with active or convalescent COVID-19.

This clone was counted once. An end of the junction does not agree with germline; a read error may underlie this. The chain uses TRBV7-2 and TRBJ2-7; tentative D call: TRBD1 (6 bases). The CDR3 totals 13 residues. Germline CDR1 reads SGHTA; CDR2 reads FQGNSA. CDR3 in amino acids: CAGSLGRGREQYF. The CDR3 bases are TGTGCCGGCAGCTTGGGCAGGGGCCGCGAGCAGTACTTC.

V usage is TRBV2 and J usage is TRBJ1-5, with D perhaps TRBD1 (6 bases). Germline CDR1 and CDR2: SNHLY and FYNNEI. CDR3 size: 13 residues. The germline V and J ends were trimmed by 5 bases and 2 bases, with 7 bases remaining between them. Here the CDR3 DNA reads TGTGCCAGCAGTTCAGGGGGCAATCAGCCCCAGCATTTT. This translates into CASSSGGNQPQHF. Supplemented by reference TRBV2 and TRBJ1-5, the full variable domain reads EPEVTQTPSHQVTQMGQEVILRCVPISNHLYFYWYRQILGQKVEFLVSFYNNEISEKSEIFDDQFSVERPDGSNFTLKIRSTKLEDSAMYFCASSSGGNQPQHFGDGTRLSIL.

V is TRBV7-9 and J is TRBJ1-5; 8 nucleotides align to TRBD1. The CDR3 runs to 15 residues. V shed 5 bases and J 4 bases; nucleotides not matched to a gene: 7. The germline V gene encodes CDR1 SEHNR and CDR2 FQNEAQ (reference sequence). The CDR3 loop reads CASSVGQGQNQPQHF. Here the CDR3 DNA reads TGTGCCAGCAGCGTTGGACAGGGACAGAATCAGCCCCAGCATTTT.

The CDR3 sequence is CATHGGLASDTQYF. CDR3 DNA: TGTGCCACACACGGCGGACTAGCGTCAGATACGCAGTATTTT. The rearrangement uses TRBV24-1 and TRBJ2-3, with 9 bases identical to TRBD2. CDR1 KGHDR and CDR2 SFDVKD come from the germline V gene. This CDR3 has 14 residues. V dropped 10 bases and J dropped 4; count of bases not matched to a gene: 8.

The rearrangement uses TRBV15 and TRBJ2-4; 8 bases line up with TRBD2. Germline assignment: CDR1 LNHNV and CDR2 YYDKDF (reference sequence). The CDR3 contains 15 residues. V was pared by 6 bases and J by 4 bases, with 8 bases of the junction left unmatched. The CDR3 sequence is CATSPPGGRKNIQYF. The CDR3 DNA sequence: TGTGCCACCAGTCCCCCGGGGGGGAGGAAAAACATTCAGTACTTC.

V gene TRBV7-9 combines with J gene TRBJ2-5; possible D gene TRBD1, 6 bases. Deletions cut 5 bases from V and 8 bases from J, with 18 bases between. This CDR3 is 14 amino acids long. The germline V gene encodes CDR1 SEHNR and CDR2 FQNEAQ (reference sequence). This CDR3 reads CASSPFQGSGTQYF. The CDR3 DNA follows: TGTGCCAGCAGCCCCTTTCAGGGGTCAGGTACCCAGTACTTC.

The rearrangement uses TRBV6-2 or TRBV6-3 and TRBJ2-4, with 9 bases identical to TRBD1. Germline V gene data show CDR1 as MNHEY and CDR2 as SVGEGT. The V segment lost 2 bases and the J segment 6 bases; nucleotides outside the gene matches: 8. The CDR3 length is 16 residues. DNA for the CDR3: TGTGCCAGCAGTTACGCTGGGACAGGGTTGGGAAACATTCAGTACTTC. It translates to CASSYAGTGLGNIQYF.

This clone has only one observation. The chain uses TRBV20-1 and TRBJ2-3; D not certain. The germline CDR1 and CDR2 sequences are DFQATT and SNEGSKA (reference sequence). The CDR3 sequence is 11 residues long. V was shortened by 4 bases and J by 6 bases, with 8 bases between the two germline ends. The CDR3 DNA reads TGCAGTGCTACAACTGGTGATACGCAGTATTTT. This gives the protein CSATTGDTQYF.

J is TRBJ2-1 and V is TRBV7-2; D is unresolved. V gave up 2 bases and J gave up 9 bases, with 11 bases separating them. Looked up from germline, CDR1 is SGHTA and CDR2 is FQGNSA. This CDR3 spans 13 amino acids. As DNA, the CDR3 is TGTGCCAGCAGCTTATTACTTCTCGGTGAGCAGTTCTTC. It is translated as CASSLLLLGEQFF.

This chain joins TRBV20-1 and TRBJ1-1, with D possibly matching TRBD1 (6 bases). V was cut by 3 bases and J by 4 bases, with 12 bases left in between. The CDR3 runs to 13 residues. Germline CDR1 and CDR2: DFQATT and SNEGSKA (reference sequence). The CDR3 region has the DNA TGCAGTGCTAGTGGGGGCGCGCGCACTGAAGCTTTCTTT. Its protein product is CSASGGARTEAFF.

This chain links TRBV6-1 with TRBJ1-6, with 7 bases that match TRBD1. With V trimmed by 1 base and J by 10 bases, 4 bases remained unmatched. CDR3 size: 14 residues. CDR1 and CDR2 (germline): MNHNS, SASEGT. CDR3 amino acids: CASSEGGQHSPLHF. The CDR3 DNA is TGTGCCAGCAGTGAAGGGGGACAGCACTCACCCCTCCACTTT.

The rearrangement uses TRBV9 and TRBJ2-1; no firm D call. Germline V CDR1 and CDR2: SGDLS, YYNGEE. The CDR3 totals 16 residues. V was clipped by 1 base and J by 0 bases, with 11 bases between them. CDR3 nucleotides: TGTGCCAGCAGCGTACGCGGTCAGAGCTCCTACAATGAGCAGTTCTTC. It translates to CASSVRGQSSYNEQFF.

The chain uses TRBV20-1 and TRBJ1-6; unclear D gene. V was trimmed by 3 bases and J by 7 bases, leaving 10 bases between them. The CDR3 contains 13 residues. Germline loops: CDR1 DFQATT, CDR2 SNEGSKA (reference sequence). The CDR3 region is CSASEGGNSPLHF. CDR3 DNA sequence: TGCAGTGCTAGTGAGGGAGGAAATTCACCCCTCCACTTT.

The chain recombines TRBV27 with TRBJ1-5; 8 bases align to TRBD1. Trimming removed 9 bases from V and 1 base from J; junction bases left unmatched: 14. The CDR3 runs to 17 residues. In germline, CDR1 is MNHEY, CDR2 SMNVEV (reference sequence). CDR3 sequence (DNA): TGTGCCAGTAATAAGGGGACAGGCCCTTCCAGCAATCAGCCCCAGCATTTT. Its translation: CASNKGTGPSSNQPQHF.

The chain joins TRBV9 to TRBJ2-7; possible D gene TRBD1, 5 bases. The V end was cut by 4 bases, the J end by 0 bases, with 11 bases between. The CDR3 runs to 14 residues. Germline V lookup: CDR1 SGDLS, CDR2 YYNGEE. The CDR3 DNA is TGTGCCAGCAGCAGGGGCCGGAGCTCCTACGAGCAGTACTTC. Translated: CASSRGRSSYEQYF.

The V gene is TRBV7-9, the J gene TRBJ2-4; the D gene is possibly TRBD1 (5 bases). The CDR3 is 14 residues long. The germline V gene has CDR1 SEHNR and CDR2 FQNEAQ (reference sequence). V shed 5 bases and J shed 7 bases, with 15 bases lying between them. The CDR3 sequence: CASSPAGKRNIQYF. CDR3 sequence (DNA): TGTGCCAGCAGCCCCGCAGGGAAAAGGAACATTCAGTACTTC.

The chain uses TRBV11-3 and TRBJ2-7; 7 nucleotides align to TRBD1. After removal of 4 bases from V and 2 bases from J, the junction contained 5 bases not matched to a gene. Germline-derived CDR1 and CDR2 are SGHNT and YENEEA. The CDR3 totals 14 residues. The CDR3 reads CASSSRTGPYEQYF. CDR3 sequence (DNA): TGTGCCAGCAGCTCCCGGACAGGCCCCTACGAGCAGTACTTC. The full variable domain, rest sourced from reference TRBV11-3 and TRBJ2-7, is EAGVVQSPRYKIIEKKQPVAFWCNPISGHNTLYWYLQNLGQGPELLIRYENEEAVDDSQLPKDRFSAERLKGVDSTLKIQPAELGDSAVYLCASSSRTGPYEQYFGPGTRLTVT.

J is TRBJ1-2 and V is TRBV7-2, with 9 positions matching TRBD1. Germline CDR1 SGHTA, CDR2 FQGNSA. V shed 4 bases and J 0 bases; nucleotides not matched to a gene: 3. The CDR3 has 15 residues. Here the CDR3 reads CASSSRTGANYGYTF. In DNA, the CDR3 is TGTGCCAGCAGCTCCCGGACAGGGGCTAACTATGGCTACACCTTC.

This sequence joins TRBV6-2 or TRBV6-3 and TRBJ1-4; a weak D match, TRBD1 (6 bases). CDR1 and CDR2 (germline): MNHEY, SVGEGT. CDR3 length equals 14 residues. The germline V and J ends were trimmed by 6 bases and 10 bases, with 18 bases remaining between them. This CDR3 reads CASSPGSTRGKLFF. The CDR3 region has the DNA TGTGCCAGCAGCCCCGGAAGCACCAGGGGAAAACTGTTTTTT.

Turning to this clone: An end of the junction differs from the germline gene, which may be a read error. The chain is built from TRBV7-2 and TRBJ1-3, with a weak D call TRBD1 (5 bases). This CDR3 spans 13 amino acids. CDR1 SGHTA and CDR2 FQGNSA come from the germline V gene. The CDR3 coding sequence is TGTGCCAGCAGCCTAAGGCAGGGAAAGACCATATATTTT. Its translation is CASSLRQGKTIYF.

Concerning this clone itself: The junction departs from germline at one end; a sequencing error may be responsible. J is TRBJ1-5 and V is TRBV7-2; a weak D match, TRBD1 (5 bases). The germline V gene encodes CDR1 SGHTA and CDR2 FQGNSA. CDR3 size: 18 residues. The CDR3 loop is CASSYADSAGISSQPQHF. The CDR3 region has the DNA TGTGCCAGCAGCTACGCCGACAGCGCAGGGATAAGCAGTCAGCCCCAGCATTTT.

The CDR3 protein is CASSQRQGVYEQYF. CDR3 sequence (DNA): TGTGCCAGCAGTCAACGACAGGGGGTCTACGAGCAGTACTTC. The rearrangement joins TRBV6-5 to TRBJ2-7, with TRBD1 matching over 9 bases. Germline assignment: CDR1 MNHEY and CDR2 SVGAGI. V was pared by 5 bases and J by 3 bases, with 5 bases of the junction left unmatched. The CDR3 has 14 residues.

This rearrangement joins TRBV7-8 to TRBJ1-1, with D possibly TRBD1 on 5 matching bases. CDR1 is SGHVS, CDR2 FQNEAQ, per germline. V lost 9 bases and J lost 4, with 21 bases in between. The CDR3 has 15 residues. CDR3 residues: CASSVVRGVGTEAFF. CDR3 nucleotide sequence: TGTGCCAGTTCGGTGGTTAGGGGCGTGGGCACTGAAGCTTTCTTT.

This chain connects TRBV5-1 to TRBJ2-1; TRBD1 aligns across 7 bases. Germline V lookup: CDR1 SGHRS, CDR2 YFSETQ. CDR3 length equals 15 residues. J was trimmed by 6 bases and V by 4 bases; bases with no gene match: 10. CDR3: CASSPAGAGGNEQFF. CDR3 nucleotides: TGCGCCAGCAGCCCCGCAGGGGCAGGGGGCAATGAGCAGTTCTTC.

J is TRBJ1-2 and V is TRBV9; D possibly corresponds to TRBD1 (5 bases). CDR3 length: 12 amino acids. Germline V gene lookup returns CDR1 SGDLS and CDR2 YYNGEE. Trimming removed 6 bases at V and 8 bases at J, with 14 bases between. DNA for the CDR3: TGTGCCAGCACCCAGGGCGGCAGCGGCTACACCTTC. Protein product: CASTQGGSGYTF. The full variable domain, in which reference TRBV9 and TRBJ1-2 provide the parts outside the CDR3, is DSGVTQTPKHLITATGQRVTLRCSPRSGDLSVYWYQQSLDQGLQFLIQYYNGEERAKGNILERFSAQQFPDLHSELNLSSLELGDSALYFCASTQGGSGYTFGSGTRLTVV.

In its sample, this clone was seen once. The V gene is TRBV6-5, the J gene TRBJ2-7; 10 bases map to TRBD1. Looked up from germline, CDR1 is MNHEY and CDR2 is SVGAGI. The CDR3 covers 13 residues. Trimming took 7 bases from V and 3 from J; bases not matched to a gene: 3. CDR3 sequence: CASTRTGGYEQYF. Here the CDR3 DNA reads TGTGCCAGCACTCGGACAGGGGGCTACGAGCAGTACTTC.

This clone was counted a few times. The rearrangement uses TRBV30 and TRBJ2-7; 7 bases line up with TRBD2. The CDR3 has 12 amino acids. V trimming: 7 bases; J trimming: 4 bases; junction bases outside the gene matches: 7. CDR1 is GTSNPN and CDR2 is SVGIG in the germline V gene (reference sequence). Here the CDR3 reads CASTLGGYEQYF. The CDR3 DNA reads as TGTGCCTCGACCCTGGGGGGGTACGAGCAGTACTTC.

The chain links TRBV11-2 to TRBJ1-4, with 7 positions matching TRBD1. After removal of 7 bases from V and 3 bases from J, the junction contained 8 bases not matched to a gene. Per the germline V gene, CDR1 is SGHAT and CDR2 is FQNNGV. This CDR3 has 15 amino acids. Written as DNA, the CDR3 is TGTGCCAGCACTCAAAGGGGGCTGGCTAATGAAAAACTGTTTTTT. It codes for CASTQRGLANEKLFF.

This clone was seen a single time. The V and J genes are TRBV5-1 and TRBJ2-7, with D maybe TRBD2 (6 bases). V was pared by 0 bases and J by 4 bases, with 11 bases between. CDR3 length: 14 residues. Germline lookup yields CDR1 SGHRS and CDR2 YFSETQ. CDR3 amino acids: CASSLVSGGYEQYF. In DNA, the CDR3 is TGCGCCAGCAGCTTGGTTAGCGGTGGGTACGAGCAGTACTTC.

This rearrangement joins TRBV12-3 or TRBV12-4 to TRBJ1-5, with a possible D match to TRBD1 (6 bases). With 7 bases removed from V and 7 bases from J, the gap between germline ends came to 14 bases. CDR3 size: 13 residues. The CDR3 DNA reads TGTGCCAGCACCACCCAGGGGTTGCAGCCCCAGCATTTT. This translates into CASTTQGLQPQHF.